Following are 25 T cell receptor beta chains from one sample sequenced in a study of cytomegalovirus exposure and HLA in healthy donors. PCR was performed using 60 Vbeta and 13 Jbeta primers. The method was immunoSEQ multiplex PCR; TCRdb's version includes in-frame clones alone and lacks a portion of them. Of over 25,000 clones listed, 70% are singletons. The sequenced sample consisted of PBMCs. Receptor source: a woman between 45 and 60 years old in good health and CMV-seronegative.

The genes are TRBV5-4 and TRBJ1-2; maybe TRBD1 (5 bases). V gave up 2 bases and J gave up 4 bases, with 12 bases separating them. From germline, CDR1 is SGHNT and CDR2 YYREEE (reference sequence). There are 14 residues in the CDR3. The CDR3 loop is CASSFRGIGYGYTF. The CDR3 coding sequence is TGTGCCAGCAGCTTTCGGGGGATAGGCTATGGCTACACCTTC.

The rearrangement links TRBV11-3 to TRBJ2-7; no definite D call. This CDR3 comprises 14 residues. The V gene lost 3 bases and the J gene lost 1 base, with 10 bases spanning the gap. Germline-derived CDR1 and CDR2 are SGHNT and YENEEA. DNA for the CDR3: TGTGCCAGCAGCTTGAACCCGAGGTCCTACGAGCAGTACTTC. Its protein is CASSLNPRSYEQYF.

The chain's CDR3 is CASSRSGGTEAFF. The DNA of the CDR3 is TGTGCCAGCAGCCGATCGGGGGGGACTGAAGCTTTCTTT. The chain uses TRBV28 and TRBJ1-1, with D perhaps matching TRBD1 (5 bases). This CDR3 region has 13 residues. In germline, CDR1 is MDHEN, CDR2 SYDVKM. V lost 6 bases, J lost 5 bases, and 13 bases lay in between.

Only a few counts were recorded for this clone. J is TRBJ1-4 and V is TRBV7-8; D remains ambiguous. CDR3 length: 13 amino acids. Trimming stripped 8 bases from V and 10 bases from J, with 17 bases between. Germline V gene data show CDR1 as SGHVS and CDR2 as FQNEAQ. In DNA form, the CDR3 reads TGTGCCAGCTCCCGATCGGGGTTAGGAAAACTGTTTTTT. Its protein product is CASSRSGLGKLFF.

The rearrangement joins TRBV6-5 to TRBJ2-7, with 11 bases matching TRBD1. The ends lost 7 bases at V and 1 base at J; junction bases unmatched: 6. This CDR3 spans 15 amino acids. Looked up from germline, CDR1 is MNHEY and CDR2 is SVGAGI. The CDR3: CASKLGTGGSYEQYF. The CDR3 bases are TGTGCCAGCAAACTCGGGACAGGGGGGTCCTACGAGCAGTACTTC.

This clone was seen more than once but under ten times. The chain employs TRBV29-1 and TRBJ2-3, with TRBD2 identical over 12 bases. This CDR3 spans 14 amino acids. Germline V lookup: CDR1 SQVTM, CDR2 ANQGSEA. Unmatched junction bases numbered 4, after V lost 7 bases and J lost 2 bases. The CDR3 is CSGGLAGPTDTQYF. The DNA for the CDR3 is TGCAGCGGCGGACTAGCGGGACCCACAGATACGCAGTATTTT.

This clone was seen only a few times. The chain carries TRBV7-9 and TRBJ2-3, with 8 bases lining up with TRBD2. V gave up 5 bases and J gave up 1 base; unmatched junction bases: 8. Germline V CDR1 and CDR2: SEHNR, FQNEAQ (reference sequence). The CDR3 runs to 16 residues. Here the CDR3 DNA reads TGTGCCAGCAGCAAAAAAGCGGGAGCGGGCACAGATACGCAGTATTTT. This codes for CASSKKAGAGTDTQYF. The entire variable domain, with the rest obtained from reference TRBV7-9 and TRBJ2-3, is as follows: DTGVSQNPRHKITKRGQNVTFRCDPISEHNRLYWYRQTLGQGPEFLTYFQNEAQLEKSRLLSDRFSAERPKGSFSTLEIQRTEQGDSAMYLCASSKKAGAGTDTQYFGPGTRLTVL.

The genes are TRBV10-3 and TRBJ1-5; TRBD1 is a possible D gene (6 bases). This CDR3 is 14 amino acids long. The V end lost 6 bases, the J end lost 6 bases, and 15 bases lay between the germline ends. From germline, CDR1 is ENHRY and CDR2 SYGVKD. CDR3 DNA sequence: TGTGCCATCAGCTTACAGGGATACGGTCAGCCCCAGCATTTT. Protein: CAISLQGYGQPQHF.

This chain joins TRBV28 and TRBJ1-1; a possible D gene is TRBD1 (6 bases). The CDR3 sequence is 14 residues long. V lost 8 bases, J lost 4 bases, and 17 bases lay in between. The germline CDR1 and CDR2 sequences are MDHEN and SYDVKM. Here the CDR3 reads CASYSAGVGTEAFF. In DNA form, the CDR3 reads TGTGCCAGCTACTCGGCAGGGGTGGGCACTGAAGCTTTCTTT.

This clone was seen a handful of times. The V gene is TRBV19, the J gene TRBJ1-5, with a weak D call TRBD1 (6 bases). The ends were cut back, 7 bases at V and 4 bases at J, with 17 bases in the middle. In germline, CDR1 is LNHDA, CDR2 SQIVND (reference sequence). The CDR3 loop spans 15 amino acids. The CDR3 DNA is TGTGCCAGTATTGAGAACAGGGCGAGGAATCAGCCCCAGCATTTT. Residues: CASIENRARNQPQHF.

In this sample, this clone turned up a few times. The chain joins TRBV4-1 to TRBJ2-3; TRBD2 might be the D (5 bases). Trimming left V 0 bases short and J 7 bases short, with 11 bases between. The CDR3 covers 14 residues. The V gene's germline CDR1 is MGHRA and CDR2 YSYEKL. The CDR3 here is CASSQDPGGNTQYF. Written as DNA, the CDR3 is TGCGCCAGCAGCCAAGATCCAGGAGGCAATACGCAGTATTTT.

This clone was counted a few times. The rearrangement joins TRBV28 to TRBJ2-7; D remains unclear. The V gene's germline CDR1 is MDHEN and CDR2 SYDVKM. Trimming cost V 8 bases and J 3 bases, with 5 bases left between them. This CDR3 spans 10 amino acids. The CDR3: CASSDYEQYF. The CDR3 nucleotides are TGTGCCAGCTCAGACTACGAGCAGTACTTC.

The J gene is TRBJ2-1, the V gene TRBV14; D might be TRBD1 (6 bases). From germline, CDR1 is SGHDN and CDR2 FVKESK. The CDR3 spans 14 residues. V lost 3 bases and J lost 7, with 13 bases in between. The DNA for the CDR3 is TGTGCCAGCAGCCACATCGGGACATGGAATGAGCAGTTCTTC. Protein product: CASSHIGTWNEQFF.

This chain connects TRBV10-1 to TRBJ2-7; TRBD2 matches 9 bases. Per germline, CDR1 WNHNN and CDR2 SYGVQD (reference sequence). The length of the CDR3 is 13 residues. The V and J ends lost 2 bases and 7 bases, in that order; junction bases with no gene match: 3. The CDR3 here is CASSEGSGREQYF. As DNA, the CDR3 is TGCGCCAGCAGTGAGGGAAGCGGGAGGGAGCAGTACTTC.

In nucleotides, the CDR3 is TGTGCCAGCAGCCAAAGTAGCGGGATGCAAGATACGCAGTATTTT. Translated: CASSQSSGMQDTQYF. The chain couples TRBV14 to TRBJ2-3, with TRBD2 matching 8 bases. The CDR3 length is 15 residues. V was clipped by 2 bases and J by 5 bases; unmatched bases: 6. CDR1 SGHDN and CDR2 FVKESK come from the germline V gene.

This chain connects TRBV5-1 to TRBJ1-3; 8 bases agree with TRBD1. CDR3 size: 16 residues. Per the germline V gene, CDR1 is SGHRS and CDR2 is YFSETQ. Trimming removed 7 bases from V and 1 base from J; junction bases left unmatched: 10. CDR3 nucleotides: TGCGCCAGCGCCCTAGGGGGGGACAGGTCTGGAAACACCATATATTTT. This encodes CASALGGDRSGNTIYF.

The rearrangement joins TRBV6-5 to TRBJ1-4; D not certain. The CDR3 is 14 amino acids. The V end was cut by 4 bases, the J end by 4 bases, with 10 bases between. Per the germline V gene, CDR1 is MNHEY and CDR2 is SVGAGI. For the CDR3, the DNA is TGTGCCAGCAGTTCGGTGACAAGTAATGAAAAACTGTTTTTT. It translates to CASSSVTSNEKLFF.

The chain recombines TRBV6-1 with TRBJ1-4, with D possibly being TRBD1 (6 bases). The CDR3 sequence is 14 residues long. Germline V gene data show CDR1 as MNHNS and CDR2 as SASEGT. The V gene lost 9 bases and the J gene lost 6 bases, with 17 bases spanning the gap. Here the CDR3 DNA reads TGTGCCAGTACTGGACAGCTGAGATATGAAAAACTGTTTTTT. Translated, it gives CASTGQLRYEKLFF.

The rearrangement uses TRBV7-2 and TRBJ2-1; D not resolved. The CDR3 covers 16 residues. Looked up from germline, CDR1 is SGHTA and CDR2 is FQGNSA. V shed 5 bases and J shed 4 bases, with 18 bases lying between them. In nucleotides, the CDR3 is TGTGCCAGCAGCCTCACTACCGATTTAAGTTACAATGAGCAGTTCTTC. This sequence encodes CASSLTTDLSYNEQFF.

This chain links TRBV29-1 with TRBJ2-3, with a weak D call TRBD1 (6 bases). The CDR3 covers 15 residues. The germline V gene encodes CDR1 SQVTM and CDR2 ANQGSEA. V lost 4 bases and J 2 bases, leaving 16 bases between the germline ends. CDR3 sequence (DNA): TGCAGCGTTGGCCGTAAGGGGGACCTCACAGATACGCAGTATTTT. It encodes CSVGRKGDLTDTQYF.

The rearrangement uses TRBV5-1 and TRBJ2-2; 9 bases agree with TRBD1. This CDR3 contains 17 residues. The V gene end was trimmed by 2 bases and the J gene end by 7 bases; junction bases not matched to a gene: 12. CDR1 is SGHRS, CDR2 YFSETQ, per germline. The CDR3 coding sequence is TGCGCCAGCAGCTTCTACGGGACAGGGCTCGTAAGCGGGGAGCTGTTTTTT. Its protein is CASSFYGTGLVSGELFF.

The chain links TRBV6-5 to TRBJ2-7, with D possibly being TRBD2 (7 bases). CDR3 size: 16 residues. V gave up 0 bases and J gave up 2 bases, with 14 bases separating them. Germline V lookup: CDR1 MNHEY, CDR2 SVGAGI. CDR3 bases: TGTGCCAGCAGTTACTCGACGGGGGGCCTTCCCTACGAGCAGTACTTC. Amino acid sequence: CASSYSTGGLPYEQYF.

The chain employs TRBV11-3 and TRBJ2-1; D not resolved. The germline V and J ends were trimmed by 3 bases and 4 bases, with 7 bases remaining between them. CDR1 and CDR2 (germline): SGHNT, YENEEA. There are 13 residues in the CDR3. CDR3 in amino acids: CASSFGMYNEQFF. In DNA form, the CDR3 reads TGTGCCAGCAGCTTTGGCATGTACAATGAGCAGTTCTTC.

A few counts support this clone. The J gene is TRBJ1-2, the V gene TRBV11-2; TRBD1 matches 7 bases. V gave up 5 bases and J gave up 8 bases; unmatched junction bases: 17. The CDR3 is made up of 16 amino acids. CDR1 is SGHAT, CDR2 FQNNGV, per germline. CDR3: CASSPLRRDSPWGYTF. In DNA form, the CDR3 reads TGTGCCAGCAGCCCCCTGCGAAGGGACAGCCCCTGGGGCTACACCTTC.

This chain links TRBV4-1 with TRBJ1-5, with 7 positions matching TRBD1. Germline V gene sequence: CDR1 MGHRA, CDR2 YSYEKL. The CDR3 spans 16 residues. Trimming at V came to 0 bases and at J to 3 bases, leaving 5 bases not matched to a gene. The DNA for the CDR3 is TGCGCCAGCAGCCAAGAGGGGACAGCCTACAATCAGCCCCAGCATTTT. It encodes CASSQEGTAYNQPQHF.